Shown below are 13 T cell receptor beta chains from a single sample sequenced in a study of blood T cell repertoires in COVID-19 (dated by TCRdb to 2018 to 2021). The method behind the library was the immunoSEQ multiplex PCR assay. TCRdb retrieved this table from immuneACCESS and kept in-frame rearrangements only. Not all clones are present; in checked studies, unresolved V genes account for under half, and no reason is known for the remainder. The sample table shows fewer than 300,000 clones, and roughly 87% are seen once. The top ten hold 9.4% of the sample. Sequencing was carried out using peripheral blood. These receptors were collected from a man younger than 30 with active or convalescent COVID-19.

The chain combines TRBV11-3 with TRBJ2-7, with no clear D. Trimming stripped 5 bases from V and 3 bases from J, with 11 bases between. This CDR3 is built from 13 residues. Germline CDR1 is SGHNT and CDR2 is YENEEA. CDR3 sequence: CASSPANSYEQYF. The CDR3, as DNA: TGTGCCAGCAGCCCAGCCAACAGCTACGAGCAGTACTTC.

The chain uses TRBV11-2 and TRBJ1-2; TRBD1 aligns across 9 bases. CDR3 length: 16 residues. V lost 3 bases, J lost 4 bases, and 9 bases stayed unmatched. Looked up from germline, CDR1 is SGHAT and CDR2 is FQNNGV. The DNA of the CDR3 is TGTGCCAGCAGCTTGGCGGACAGGGGATTTGGCTATGGCTACACCTTC. Translated, it gives CASSLADRGFGYGYTF.

The gene calls are TRBV7-6 and TRBJ2-4; D unresolved. Trimming took off 2 bases at V and 6 bases at J, with 14 bases between the two ends. The CDR3 has 15 amino acids. Germline V gene sequence: CDR1 SGHVS, CDR2 FNYEAQ. CDR3 amino acids: CASSLTLESRNIQYF. CDR3 coding DNA: TGTGCCAGCAGCTTAACGCTGGAGTCGAGAAACATTCAGTACTTC.

The chain recombines TRBV12-3 or TRBV12-4 with TRBJ1-2; the match to TRBD1 covers 7 bases. J was trimmed by 2 bases and V by 6 bases; bases with no gene match: 3. The CDR3 is 13 amino acids. The CDR3: CASSPGQNYGYTF. The CDR3 bases are TGTGCCAGCAGCCCGGGACAGAACTATGGCTACACCTTC.

This sequence joins TRBV18 and TRBJ2-5; 10 bases are a match to TRBD2. V dropped 2 bases and J dropped 4; count of bases not matched to a gene: 13. CDR1 KGHSH and CDR2 LQKENI come from the germline V gene. The CDR3 totals 18 residues. This CDR3 is CASSPSVPAGGPGETQYF. CDR3 nucleotide sequence: TGTGCCAGCTCACCATCGGTTCCAGCGGGGGGGCCGGGAGAGACCCAGTACTTC.

The gene calls are TRBV11-2 and TRBJ1-5, with D unclear. The CDR3 runs to 13 residues. The V and J ends lost 1 base and 6 bases respectively, with 7 bases between them. Germline V lookup: CDR1 SGHAT, CDR2 FQNNGV. This CDR3 is CASSLGVSQPQHF. The CDR3, as DNA: TGTGCCAGCAGCTTAGGAGTATCTCAGCCCCAGCATTTT.

The rearrangement joins TRBV19 to TRBJ2-3; D is perhaps TRBD1 (6 bases). The CDR3 has 15 amino acids. V gave up 4 bases and J gave up 3 bases, with 14 bases separating them. Germline V gives CDR1 LNHDA, CDR2 SQIVND (reference sequence). CDR3 sequence (DNA): TGTGCCAGTAGTAGGTTCTGGGGGCCGACAGATACGCAGTATTTT. It encodes CASSRFWGPTDTQYF. Variable domain in full (rest from reference TRBV19 and TRBJ2-3): DGGITQSPKYLFRKEGQNVTLSCEQNLNHDAMYWYRQDPGQGLRLIYYSQIVNDFQKGDIAEGYSVSREKKESFPLTVTSAQKNPTAFYLCASSRFWGPTDTQYFGPGTRLTVL.

This chain joins TRBV10-3 and TRBJ2-3, with 7 bases fitting TRBD2. CDR1 and CDR2 from the germline V gene are ENHRY and SYGVKD. This CDR3 contains 12 residues. The V gene end was trimmed by 6 bases and the J gene end by 6 bases; junction bases not matched to a gene: 3. DNA for the CDR3: TGTGCCATCAGGACTAGCTCGGATACGCAGTATTTT. Translating gives CAIRTSSDTQYF.

This clone appeared a few times. CDR3 in DNA: TGTGCCAGCAGGAGGTTCGGCAGGGCTGATCAGCCCCAGCATTTT. This sequence encodes CASRRFGRADQPQHF. The chain combines TRBV6-5 with TRBJ1-5; possible D gene TRBD1, 5 bases. CDR1 and CDR2 from the germline V gene are MNHEY and SVGAGI. V was pared by 6 bases and J by 5 bases, with 17 bases between. The CDR3 spans 15 residues.

The chain recombines TRBV18 with TRBJ1-5; no clear D. The V end was cut by 4 bases, the J end by 5 bases, with 12 bases between. The CDR3 totals 14 residues. Germline V gene sequence: CDR1 KGHSH, CDR2 LQKENI. CDR3 sequence (DNA): TGTGCCAGCTCACTGACGGGGTCTGATCAGCCCCAGCATTTT. It specifies CASSLTGSDQPQHF.

The V call is TRBV7-9, the J call TRBJ2-5, with D perhaps TRBD2 (6 bases). The V gene lost 1 base and the J gene lost 5 bases, with 20 bases spanning the gap. The CDR3 has 17 amino acids. Germline lookup yields CDR1 SEHNR and CDR2 FQNEAQ (reference sequence). In nucleotides, the CDR3 is TGTGCCAGCAGCTTAGACCCCGGGACTCCCGGGTGGGAGACCCAGTACTTC. Protein product: CASSLDPGTPGWETQYF.

The chain carries TRBV9 and TRBJ1-4; D uncertain. The CDR3 extends over 14 amino acids. V was clipped by 2 bases and J by 3 bases, with 8 bases between them. Germline CDR1 is SGDLS and CDR2 is YYNGEE. For the CDR3, the DNA is TGTGCCAGCAGCGTTGGGAGGGCTAATGAAAAACTGTTTTTT. Translating gives CASSVGRANEKLFF.

This sequence joins TRBV4-1 and TRBJ2-1, with D possibly TRBD1 on 5 matching bases. V shed 8 bases and J shed 0 bases, with 14 bases lying between them. CDR1 and CDR2 (germline): MGHRA, YSYEKL. The length of the CDR3 is 15 residues. The DNA of the CDR3 is TGCGCCAGCGGTAGTCAGGGAACCTCCTACAATGAGCAGTTCTTC. Its protein is CASGSQGTSYNEQFF.